This TCR beta chain was identified in a study of post-analysis software for immune sequencing data. This clonotype turned up a few times. Unique molecular identifiers were present in the TCR beta cDNA libraries. TCRdb reanalysed the PCR reads using MiXCR and keeps one entry per CDR3 protein. The data show roughly 870,000 distinct CDR3 sequences, around 53% seen once. The TCR sequence derives from a girl between 10 and 17 years old with multiple sclerosis. Sequenced: blood.

CDR3: CASSLSSGGLYGYTF. CDR3 coding DNA: TGTGCCAGCAGTTTATCATCAGGGGGCCTCTATGGCTACACCTTC. The chain employs TRBV27 and TRBJ1-2, with 8 bases lining up with TRBD1. J lost 4 bases, V lost 0 bases, and 4 bases had no gene match. Germline V gene lookup returns CDR1 MNHEY and CDR2 SMNVEV (reference sequence). The CDR3 length is 15 residues.